This T cell receptor (beta chain) came from a study of blood T cells in healthy people across ages. Study results and caveats: More naive CD4+ cells and higher diversity marked long-lived donors relative to aged donors. Correlation between TCR beta diversity and naive T cell percentage was strong.

With a J-beta primer mix and a sample-barcoded 5' primer, a second PCR ran about 7 to 11 cycles. A single record per CDR3 protein comes from TCRdb applying MiXCR to the 5' RACE reads. The profile shows roughly 800,000 distinct CDR3 sequences, roughly 60% of them singletons. From germline, CDR1 is SGHRS and CDR2 YFSETQ. The CDR3 length is 17 residues. V lost 0 bases and J lost 3; bases outside the gene matches: 8. The people who gave samples were healthy Caucasians from Russia, aged about 6 to 95. Donors each provided 8 to 10 milliliters of peripheral blood. As for this clonotype: Its specificity is unknown.

The receptor comes from a man under 40 in good health. The rearrangement joins TRBV5-1 to TRBJ2-7, with TRBD2 identical over 11 bases. The sequencing sample was made of blood. The CDR3 protein is CASSLVASGRNLYEQYF. CDR3 DNA: TGCGCCAGCAGCTTGGTCGCTAGCGGGAGGAACCTCTACGAGCAGTACTTC.